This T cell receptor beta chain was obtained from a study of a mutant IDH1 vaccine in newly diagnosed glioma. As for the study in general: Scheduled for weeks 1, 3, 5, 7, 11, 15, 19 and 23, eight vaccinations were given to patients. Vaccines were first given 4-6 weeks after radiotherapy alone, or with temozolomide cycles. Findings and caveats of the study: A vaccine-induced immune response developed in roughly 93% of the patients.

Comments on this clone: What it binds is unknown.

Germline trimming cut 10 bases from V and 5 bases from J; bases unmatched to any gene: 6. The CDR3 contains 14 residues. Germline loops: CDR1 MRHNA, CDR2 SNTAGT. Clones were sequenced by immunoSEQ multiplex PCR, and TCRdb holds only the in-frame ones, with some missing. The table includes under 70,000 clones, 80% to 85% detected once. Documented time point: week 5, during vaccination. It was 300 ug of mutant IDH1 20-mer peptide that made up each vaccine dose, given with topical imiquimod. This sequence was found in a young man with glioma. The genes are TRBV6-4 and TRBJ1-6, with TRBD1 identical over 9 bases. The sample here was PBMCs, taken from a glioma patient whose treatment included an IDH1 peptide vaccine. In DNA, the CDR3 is TGTGCCACCAGCACAGGGGGCGATAATTCACCCCTCCACTTT. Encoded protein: CATSTGGDNSPLHF.